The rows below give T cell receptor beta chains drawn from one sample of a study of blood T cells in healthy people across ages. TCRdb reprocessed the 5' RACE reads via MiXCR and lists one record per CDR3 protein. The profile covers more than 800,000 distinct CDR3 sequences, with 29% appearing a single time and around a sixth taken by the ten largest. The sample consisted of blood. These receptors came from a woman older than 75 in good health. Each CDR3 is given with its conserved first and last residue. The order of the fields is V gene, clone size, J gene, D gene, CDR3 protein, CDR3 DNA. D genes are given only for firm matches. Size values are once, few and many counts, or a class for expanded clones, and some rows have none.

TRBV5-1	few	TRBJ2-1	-	CASSPGLYDNEQFF	TGCGCCAGCAGCCCGGGACTTTATGACAATGAGCAGTTCTTC
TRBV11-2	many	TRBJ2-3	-	CASSLHSSFTDTQYF	TGTGCCAGCAGCTTACACAGTTCGTTCACAGATACGCAGTATTTT
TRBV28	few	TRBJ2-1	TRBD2	CASSNRTWGGQFF	TGTGCCAGCAGTAACAGAACATGGGGGGGGCAGTTCTTC
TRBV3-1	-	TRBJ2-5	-	CASSHSSAQETQYF	TGTGCCAGCAGCCATTCTAGCGCACAAGAGACCCAGTACTTC
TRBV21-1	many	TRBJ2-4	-	CASSTRGTPEKNIQYF	TGTGCCAGCAGCACTCGGGGAACTCCGGAAAAAAACATTCAGTACTTC
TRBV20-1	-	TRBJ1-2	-	CSARSSYGYTF	TGCAGTGCTAGGAGCAGCTATGGCTACACCTTC
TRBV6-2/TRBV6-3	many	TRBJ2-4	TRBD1	CASNQGAKKYF	TGTGCCAGCAACCAGGGGGCAAAGAAGTACTTC
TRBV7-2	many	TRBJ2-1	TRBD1	CASSPQGQSDEQFF	TGTGCCAGCAGCCCGCAGGGACAGTCGGATGAGCAGTTCTTC
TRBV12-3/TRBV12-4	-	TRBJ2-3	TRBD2	CASSMLVAGAITDVQYF	TGTGCCAGCAGTATGCTGGTAGCGGGGGCTATCACAGATGTGCAGTATTTT
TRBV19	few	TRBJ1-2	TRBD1	CASRDGQGVRGYTF	TGTGCCAGTAGGGATGGACAGGGTGTAAGAGGCTACACCTTC
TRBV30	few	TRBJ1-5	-	CAWSSDNGNQPQHF	TGTGCCTGGAGTTCGGACAATGGCAATCAGCCCCAGCATTTT
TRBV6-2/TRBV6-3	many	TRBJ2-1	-	CASSYGRGAGAHEQFF	TGTGCCAGCAGTTACGGCCGCGGGGCTGGGGCACATGAGCAGTTCTTC
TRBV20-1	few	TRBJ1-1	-	CSARDSGDTEAFF	TGCAGTGCTAGAGATTCAGGGGATACTGAAGCTTTCTTT
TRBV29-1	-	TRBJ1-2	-	CSVDNFSGDSTNSRYGYTF	TGCAGCGTTGATAATTTTTCGGGCGACAGCACGAACTCCCGCTATGGCTACACCTTC
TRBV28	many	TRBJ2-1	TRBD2	CATVGLAVYNEQFF	TGTGCCACCGTCGGACTAGCGGTTTACAATGAGCAGTTCTTC
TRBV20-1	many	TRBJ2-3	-	CSASARDTGFGTDTQYF	TGCAGTGCTAGTGCCAGGGACACGGGGTTTGGGACAGATACGCAGTATTTT
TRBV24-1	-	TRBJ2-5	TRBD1	CATSDRTGQETQYF	TGTGCCACCAGTGATCGGACAGGGCAGGAGACCCAGTACTTC
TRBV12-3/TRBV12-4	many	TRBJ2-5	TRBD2	CASSIAGETQYF	TGTGCCAGCAGCATAGCGGGGGAGACCCAGTACTTC
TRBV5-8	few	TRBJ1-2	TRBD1	CASRPTGARGYTF	TGTGCCAGCAGACCAACAGGGGCGCGAGGCTACACCTTC
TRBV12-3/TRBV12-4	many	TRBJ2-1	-	CASSLSQGMSNEQFF	TGTGCCAGCAGTTTAAGCCAGGGGATGTCCAATGAGCAGTTCTTC
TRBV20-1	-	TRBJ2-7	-	CSARDERGSDTSYEQYF	TGCAGTGCTAGAGACGAGAGGGGGTCAGACACCTCCTACGAGCAGTACTTC
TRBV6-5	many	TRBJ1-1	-	CASRSHSGQPYTEAFF	TGTGCCAGCAGGTCCCACTCGGGACAACCCTACACTGAAGCTTTCTTT
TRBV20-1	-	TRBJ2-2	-	CSASGQNTGELFF	TGCAGTGCTAGTGGGCAGAACACCGGGGAGCTGTTTTTT
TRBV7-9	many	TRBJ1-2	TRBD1	CASSLAGQGLGDYGYTF	TGTGCCAGCAGCTTAGCCGGACAGGGGCTGGGGGACTATGGCTACACCTTC
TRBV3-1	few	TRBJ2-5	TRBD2	CASTRGGLHEQYF	TGTGCCAGCACCCGGGGGGGCCTTCATGAGCAGTACTTC
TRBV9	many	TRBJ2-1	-	CASSVGAQSYNEQFF	TGTGCCAGCAGCGTAGGGGCCCAGTCCTACAATGAGCAGTTCTTC
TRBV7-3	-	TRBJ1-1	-	CASSLTPGLNTEAFF	TGTGCCAGCAGCTTAACTCCGGGATTGAACACTGAAGCTTTCTTT
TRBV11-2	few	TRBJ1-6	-	CASSPIAERSPLHF	TGTGCCAGCAGCCCCATTGCGGAGAGATCACCCCTCCACTTT
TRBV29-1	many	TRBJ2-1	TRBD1	CSVGRGRSYNEQFF	TGCAGCGTTGGCAGGGGGCGATCCTACAATGAGCAGTTCTTC
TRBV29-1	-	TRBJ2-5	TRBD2	CSVAGTSGGLETQYF	TGCAGCGTCGCCGGGACTAGCGGGGGGCTCGAGACCCAGTACTTC
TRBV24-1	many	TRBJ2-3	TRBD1	CATSDRRRTGGTDTQYF	TGTGCCACCAGTGATCGCAGACGGACAGGGGGCACAGATACGCAGTATTTT
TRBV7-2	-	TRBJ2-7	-	CASSRRQSQPRYEQYF	TGTGCCAGCAGCAGAAGACAGTCCCAACCACGCTACGAGCAGTACTTC
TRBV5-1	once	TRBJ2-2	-	CASSLEAGERFF	TGCGCCAGCAGCTTGGAAGCCGGGGAGCGGTTTTTT
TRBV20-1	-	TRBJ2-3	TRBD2	CSARDPSGRQYF	TGCAGTGCTAGAGATCCGAGCGGGAGGCAGTATTTT
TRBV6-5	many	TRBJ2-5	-	CASSYDSRETQYF	TGTGCCAGCAGTTACGACAGTCGAGAGACCCAGTACTTC
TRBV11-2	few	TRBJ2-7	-	CASSFTGPSDEQYF	TGTGCCAGCAGCTTTACAGGTCCTAGCGACGAGCAGTACTTC
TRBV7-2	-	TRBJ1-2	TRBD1	CASSKGTGAHYGYTF	TGTGCCAGCAGCAAAGGGACAGGGGCTCACTATGGCTACACCTTC
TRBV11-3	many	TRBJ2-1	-	CASNTFEGSEQFF	TGTGCCAGCAACACATTTGAAGGATCGGAGCAGTTCTTC
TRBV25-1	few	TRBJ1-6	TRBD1	CASSRTGVNSPLHF	TGTGCCAGCAGCCGGACAGGGGTTAATTCACCCCTCCACTTT
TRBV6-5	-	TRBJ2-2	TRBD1	CASSYDRGKTGKLFF	TGTGCCAGCAGTTACGACAGGGGAAAGACCGGGAAGCTGTTTTTT
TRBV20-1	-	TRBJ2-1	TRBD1	CSARGDRYNEQFF	TGCAGTGCCCGAGGGGACAGATACAATGAGCAGTTCTTC
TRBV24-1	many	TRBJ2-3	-	CATSAQGITDTQYF	TGTGCCACCAGTGCACAGGGAATCACAGATACGCAGTATTTT
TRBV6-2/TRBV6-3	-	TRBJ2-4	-	CASSYPLERVVAKNIQYF	TGTGCCAGCAGTTACCCCTTAGAGCGGGTAGTAGCCAAAAACATTCAGTACTTC
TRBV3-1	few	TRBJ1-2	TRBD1	CASSQDSGTVYGYTF	TGTGCCAGCAGCCAAGACAGCGGGACAGTCTATGGCTACACCTTC
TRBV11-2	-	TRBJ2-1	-	CASSPDMSSYNEQFF	TGTGCCAGCAGCCCCGATATGAGCTCCTACAATGAGCAGTTCTTC
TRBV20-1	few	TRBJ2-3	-	CSAHRDTQYF	TGCAGTGCTCACAGGGATACGCAGTATTTT
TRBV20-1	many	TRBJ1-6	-	CSADRTTFSSYNSPLHF	TGCAGTGCTGACAGAACGACATTCAGCTCCTATAATTCACCCCTCCACTTT
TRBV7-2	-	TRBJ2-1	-	CASSLRAGTKNEQFF	TGTGCCAGCAGCCTTCGGGCGGGAACTAAGAATGAGCAGTTCTTC
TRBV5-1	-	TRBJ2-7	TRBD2	CASSLSSGGNYEQYF	TGCGCCAGCAGCTTGTCTAGCGGGGGGAACTACGAGCAGTACTTC
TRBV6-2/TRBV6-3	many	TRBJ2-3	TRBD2	CASSYPTSGATTDTQYF	TGTGCCAGCAGTTACCCGACTAGCGGGGCAACCACAGATACGCAGTATTTT
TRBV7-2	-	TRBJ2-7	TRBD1	CASSFRGQPKEQYF	TGTGCCAGCAGCTTTAGGGGACAGCCTAAAGAGCAGTACTTC
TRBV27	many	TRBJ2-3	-	CASRKQRPDTQYF	TGTGCCAGCAGAAAACAGAGGCCAGATACGCAGTATTTT
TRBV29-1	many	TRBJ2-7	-	CSVDGLREQYF	TGCAGCGTTGATGGACTTCGGGAGCAGTACTTC
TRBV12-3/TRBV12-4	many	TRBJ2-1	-	CASSLLSRGAYNEQFF	TGTGCCAGCAGTTTGTTATCGAGGGGGGCTTACAATGAGCAGTTCTTC
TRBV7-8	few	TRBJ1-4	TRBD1	CASSLALGQGEKLFF	TGTGCCAGCAGCTTAGCTCTGGGACAGGGTGAAAAACTGTTTTTT
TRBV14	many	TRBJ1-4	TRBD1	CASSRQGLTNEKLFF	TGTGCCAGCAGTCGACAGGGGCTGACTAATGAAAAACTGTTTTTT
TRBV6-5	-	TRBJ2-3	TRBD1	CTSSGTGLDTQYF	TGTACCAGCTCCGGGACAGGGCTTGATACGCAGTATTTT
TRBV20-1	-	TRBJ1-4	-	CSAKDSPWRKLFF	TGCAGTGCTAAGGACAGCCCCTGGCGGAAACTGTTTTTT
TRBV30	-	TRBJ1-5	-	CAWSNQGGSNQPQHF	TGTGCCTGGAGTAACCAGGGTGGGAGCAATCAGCCCCAGCATTTT